These 17 T cell receptor beta chains were all obtained from the same sample, sequenced in a study of T cells in tuberculosis. This table comes from immunoSEQ multiplex PCR, and its TCRdb copy is limited to in-frame clones, with some not included. The data contain 70,000 to 95,000 clones, approximately 91% of them seen just once; the ten biggest clones take up around 1.8%. Cells were sorted from thawed PBMC rested overnight and stained with GMM-loaded CD1B tetramer, viability dye and anti-CD3. CD1B tetramers were loaded with Rhodococcus equi-derived C32 glucose monomycolate. The sequenced sample consisted of CD1b-GMM tetramer-negative cells sorted from PBMCs. The receptors stem from an adult woman with latent tuberculosis.

This clone came up once. The chain has TRBV30 and TRBJ2-5; 8 bases fit TRBD2. J gave up 4 bases and V 3 bases, and 7 bases lay outside the gene matches. The CDR3 is 14 amino acids. Germline V gene sequence: CDR1 GTSNPN, CDR2 SVGIG (reference sequence). For the CDR3, the DNA is TGTGCCTGGAGCCGGGGGGGGGAGTCAGAGACCCAGTACTTC. It codes for CAWSRGGESETQYF.

This clone was picked up one time. The chain carries TRBV2 and TRBJ1-1; a weak D match, TRBD1 (5 bases). From germline, CDR1 is SNHLY and CDR2 FYNNEI. Trimming pared 7 bases from V and 0 bases from J, leaving 27 bases between. This CDR3 spans 19 amino acids. Written as DNA, the CDR3 is TGTGCCAGCAAAAATAGTGGAAGGGGCCCTAATACTATGAACACTGAAGCTTTCTTT. The encoded protein is CASKNSGRGPNTMNTEAFF.

The chain joins TRBV5-4 to TRBJ2-3; TRBD2 matches at 9 bases. The V gene end was trimmed by 0 bases and the J gene end by 6 bases; junction bases not matched to a gene: 14. Looked up from germline, CDR1 is SGHNT and CDR2 is YYREEE (reference sequence). The CDR3 is 18 amino acids. CDR3 nucleotides: TGTGCCAGCAGCTTGGGCGCCGGAGCGGGGGGCCACGCCGATACGCAGTATTTT. Its translation: CASSLGAGAGGHADTQYF.

The CDR3 DNA follows: TGTGCCAGCAGTGACCCCCGAGGGACTAGCACAGATACGCAGTATTTT. This encodes CASSDPRGTSTDTQYF. The genes are TRBV25-1 and TRBJ2-3; TRBD2 is a possible D gene (6 bases). Germline V lookup: CDR1 MGHDK, CDR2 SYGVNS. CDR3 length equals 16 residues. The V end lost 3 bases, the J end lost 0 bases, and 13 bases lay between the germline ends.

This CDR3 is CASTTLGGNYGYTF. The CDR3 DNA reads TGCGCCAGCACTACGCTCGGGGGTAACTATGGCTACACCTTC. This sequence joins TRBV10-2 and TRBJ1-2; possible D gene TRBD1, 5 bases. The CDR3 spans 14 residues. Between the trimmed V and J ends, which lost 7 bases and 1 base, there was a span of 13 bases. Germline CDR1 is WSHSY and CDR2 is SAAADI.

This clone appeared a few times. V gene TRBV27 combines with J gene TRBJ2-1; TRBD1 matches 8 bases. This CDR3 is built from 14 residues. Losses at the gene ends were 3 bases for V and 7 bases for J; bases not matched to a gene: 5. Germline V CDR1 and CDR2: MNHEY, SMNVEV (reference sequence). CDR3 bases: TGTGCCAGCAGTTTGGGGACAGGCATGAATGAGCAGTTCTTC. Its protein product is CASSLGTGMNEQFF.

The V and J genes are TRBV5-1 and TRBJ2-1; 13 positions agree with TRBD2. The V gene end was trimmed by 4 bases and the J gene end by 8 bases; junction bases not matched to a gene: 12. The CDR3 is 17 residues long. Germline CDR1 and CDR2: SGHRS and YFSETQ. The CDR3 coding sequence is TGCGCCAGCAGCCTCGGGACTAGCGGGGCCCCCCGAGATGAGCAGTTCTTC. It is translated as CASSLGTSGAPRDEQFF.

V is TRBV7-9 and J is TRBJ2-7, with D possibly matching TRBD1 (5 bases). CDR3 length: 13 amino acids. CDR1 and CDR2 (germline): SEHNR, FQNEAQ (reference sequence). V gave up 1 base and J gave up 3 bases, with 7 bases separating them. CDR3 nucleotide sequence: TGTGCCAGCAGCTTAGGACAGCTCTACGAGCAGTACTTC. Protein sequence: CASSLGQLYEQYF.

V is TRBV7-9 and J is TRBJ1-1; tentatively, D is TRBD1 (6 bases). V was trimmed by 7 bases and J by 3 bases, leaving 27 bases between them. The CDR3 is made up of 18 amino acids. Germline CDR1 SEHNR, CDR2 FQNEAQ (reference sequence). This chain's CDR3 is CASTIIRGAGRGDTEAFF. Written as DNA, the CDR3 is TGTGCCAGCACCATTATAAGGGGGGCAGGGAGGGGGGACACTGAAGCTTTCTTT.

The V and J genes are TRBV11-2 and TRBJ1-1, with D perhaps TRBD1 (5 bases). V lost 5 bases and J lost 0, with 10 bases in between. This CDR3 region has 14 residues. Germline CDR1 and CDR2: SGHAT and FQNNGV. CDR3 in amino acids: CASSGGKLNTEAFF. The CDR3 coding sequence is TGTGCCAGCAGCGGGGGGAAGCTGAACACTGAAGCTTTCTTT.

CDR3 nucleotide sequence: TGCGCCAGCAGCGTGGCCGGACTAGCGGGGTTCTCCTACGAGCAGTACTTC. Translated: CASSVAGLAGFSYEQYF. The chain couples TRBV5-1 to TRBJ2-7; 12 bases match TRBD2. Trimming removed 4 bases from V and 0 bases from J; junction bases left unmatched: 8. The CDR3 extends over 17 amino acids. In germline, CDR1 is SGHRS, CDR2 YFSETQ. The full variable domain, its missing parts supplied by reference TRBV5-1 and TRBJ2-7, is KAGVTQTPRYLIKTRGQQVTLSCSPISGHRSVSWYQQTPGQGLQFLFEYFSETQRNKGNFPGRFSGRQFSNSRSEMNVSTLELGDSALYLCASSVAGLAGFSYEQYFGPGTRLTVT.

In its sample, this clone was seen a few times. J is TRBJ1-2 and V is TRBV6-5; perhaps TRBD1 as D (6 bases). CDR1 is MNHEY, CDR2 SVGAGI, per germline. The V and J ends lost 6 bases and 4 bases respectively, with 18 bases between them. The CDR3 is 15 residues long. CDR3 coding DNA: TGTGCCAGCAGGCCGCTACTGGGGGCGGCCTATGGCTACACCTTC. As protein: CASRPLLGAAYGYTF.

This chain connects TRBV4-3 to TRBJ2-2, with D possibly matching TRBD1 (5 bases). V was cut by 0 bases and J by 2 bases, with 16 bases left in between. CDR1 and CDR2 (germline): LGHNA, YSLEER. The CDR3 covers 18 residues. The CDR3 sequence is CASSQDMEATVNTGELFF. In DNA form, the CDR3 reads TGCGCCAGCAGCCAAGATATGGAAGCGACAGTAAACACCGGGGAGCTGTTTTTT.

J is TRBJ2-7 and V is TRBV5-6; D is unresolved. V shed 2 bases and J shed 3 bases, with 9 bases lying between them. The CDR3 contains 13 residues. Germline assignment: CDR1 SGHDT and CDR2 YYEEEE. The CDR3 is CASSFGNLYEQYF. The CDR3 nucleotides read TGTGCCAGCAGCTTTGGCAACCTCTACGAGCAGTACTTC.

The chain has TRBV7-2 and TRBJ1-2, with TRBD1 matching over 9 bases. V shed 5 bases and J 4 bases; nucleotides not matched to a gene: 8. CDR3 length equals 15 residues. Germline values: CDR1 SGHTA, CDR2 FQGNSA. The CDR3 sequence is CASSTRTGEGYGYTF. The CDR3 DNA is TGTGCCAGCAGCACGAGGACAGGGGAGGGCTATGGCTACACCTTC.

The chain combines TRBV19 with TRBJ2-5, with 7 bases matching TRBD1. Losses at the gene ends were 5 bases for V and 5 bases for J; bases not matched to a gene: 11. The CDR3 runs 15 residues. Germline V lookup: CDR1 LNHDA, CDR2 SQIVND (reference sequence). The CDR3, as DNA: TGTGCCAGTAGTCCCACAGGGGTCAGAACGGAGACCCAGTACTTC. It translates to CASSPTGVRTETQYF.

The rearrangement uses TRBV5-1 and TRBJ2-7; 7 bases are shared with TRBD1. Germline V gives CDR1 SGHRS, CDR2 YFSETQ. V was clipped by 4 bases and J by 3 bases; unmatched bases: 7. CDR3 length equals 14 residues. The CDR3 loop is CASSTRTGGYEQYF. The CDR3 bases are TGCGCCAGCAGCACAAGGACAGGCGGCTACGAGCAGTACTTC.